These 12 T cell receptor beta chains came from one sample sequenced in a study of tumor-infiltrating lymphocytes in primary liver carcinoma. The input was 500 ng total RNA; TCR beta cDNA was made from it with a constant-region primer. Three nested multiplex PCR rounds of slightly modified ARM-PCR generated TCR beta libraries. Each of the first two PCR rounds ran approximately 10 cycles with TRBV1-TRBV30 forward and C-beta reverse primers. In TCRdb, the multiplex PCR reads were re-called with MiXCR into one record per CDR3 protein. The sample contains just under 45,000 distinct CDR3 sequences, approximately 70% of which appear only once. Taking about 19-32 mg of unsorted bulk tissue, the authors co-extracted RNA and DNA. The sequenced sample consisted of liver tumor tissue from sampling region 2. Subset in this sample: tumor region T2, inferior pole. Every receptor here comes from a man between 35 and 55 years old with primary liver carcinoma and hepatitis B virus infection.

This clonotype was seen once. The CDR3 carries no conserved terminal phenylalanine or tryptophan, so it likely arises from a read error. The V and J genes are TRBV11-1 and TRBJ2-2; tentative D call: TRBD1 (5 bases). The CDR3 runs 15 residues. V was shortened by 4 bases and J by 11 bases, with 20 bases between the two germline ends. The germline CDR1 and CDR2 sequences are SGHAT and FQDESV (reference sequence). The CDR3 nucleotides read TGTGCCAGCAGCTATACAGGACCTTTCTCAGGTGAGCTGTTTGTT. Translating gives CASSYTGPFSGELFV.

The chain joins TRBV11-2 to TRBJ2-5, with D possibly called TRBD1 or TRBD2 (6 bases each). V was cut by 7 bases and J by 14 bases, with 26 bases left in between. This CDR3 has 14 residues. CDR1 SGHAT and CDR2 FQNNGV come from the germline V gene. CDR3 protein: CASTSPVRGETHYF. The CDR3 coding sequence is TGTGCCAGCACCAGCCCCGTGAGGGGGGAGACTCATTACTTC.

A remark on this clonotype: An end of the junction does not agree with germline; a read error may underlie this. This chain's CDR3 is CSVREGSSSYEQYF. The DNA of the CDR3 is TGCAGTGTTAGAGAGGGTAGCAGCTCCTACGAGCAGTACTTC. The chain uses TRBV20-1 and TRBJ2-7; maybe TRBD2 (5 bases). The CDR3 is 14 residues long. Per germline, CDR1 DFQATT and CDR2 SNEGSKA (reference sequence).

Comments on this clonotype: The germline gene is not matched at one end of the junction; a read error may be the cause. The genes are TRBV11-3 and TRBJ1-1; no definite D call. Germline CDR1 is SGHNT and CDR2 is YENEEA. The CDR3 is made up of 13 amino acids. In DNA, the CDR3 is TGTGTCAGCAGCTTAGCACTTAACACCGAAGCTTTCTTT. It yields the protein CVSSLALNTEAFF.

This clonotype was recorded only once. Likely a read error: the CDR3 ends without its conserved phenylalanine or tryptophan. The genes are TRBV29-1 and TRBJ2-5, with D uncertain. The CDR3 loop spans 15 amino acids. CDR1 SQVTM and CDR2 ANQGSEA come from the germline V gene. The CDR3 loop is CGVESAADRSETQYL. The CDR3 nucleotides are TGCGGCGTTGAATCCGCGGCGGATAGATCGGAGACCCAGTACTTA.

With respect to this clonotype: An end of the junction differs from the germline gene, which may be a read error. The chain uses TRBV5-1 and TRBJ2-3; 9 bases fit TRBD1. CDR3 length equals 15 residues. Germline loops: CDR1 SGHRS, CDR2 YFSETQ. DNA of the CDR3: TGCGCAAGCAGTTTAAACAGGGGGCAGAAAGGTACGCAGTATTTT. Residues: CASSLNRGQKGTQYF.

A remark on this clonotype: As the CDR3 is not closed by the conserved phenylalanine or tryptophan, this likely results from a read error. This chain connects TRBV12-3 or TRBV12-4 to TRBJ2-1; D possibly matches TRBD1 or TRBD2 (7 bases each). This CDR3 region has 13 residues. V was clipped by 10 bases and J by 8 bases, with 18 bases between them. Here the CDR3 reads CANSQGGRDEQFL. The DNA for the CDR3 is TGTGCCAACAGCCAGGGGGGGAGGGATGAGCAGTTCCTC.

On this clonotype: A junction end diverges from the germline sequence, so it may reflect a read error. The V call is TRBV12-3 or TRBV12-4, the J call TRBJ2-7, with TRBD2 matching over 8 bases. The CDR3 runs 13 residues. The CDR3 spells CASKGGTRYDQYF. The CDR3 region has the DNA TGTGCCAGCAAAGGGGGGACTAGGTACGATCAGTACTTC.

Worth noting for this clonotype: One end of the junction fails to match germline, which may point to a read error. The chain recombines TRBV6-1 with TRBJ1-5; D remains ambiguous. CDR1 is MNHNS and CDR2 is SASEGT in the germline V gene. This CDR3 spans 13 amino acids. CDR3: CANSEWWVRPQHF. CDR3 coding DNA: TGTGCCAACAGTGAGTGGTGGGTCAGACCCCAGCATTTT.

About this clonotype: This may be a read error: a much more frequent sequence differs by one nucleotide. This sequence joins TRBV5-1 and TRBJ1-4; D is perhaps TRBD1 (5 bases). The germline gives CDR1 SGHRS, CDR2 YFSETQ. The CDR3 has 14 amino acids. For the CDR3, the DNA is TGCGCCAGCAGCTTGGCGCAGGGTAACGAAAGACTGTTTTTT. It specifies CASSLAQGNERLFF.

With regard to this clonotype: Its ends do not fully match the called genes, so a read error is possible. The genes are TRBV11-2 and TRBJ2-1; perhaps D is TRBD1 or TRBD2 (5 bases each). The CDR3 contains 15 residues. Germline V gene data show CDR1 as SGHAT and CDR2 as FQNNGV. The CDR3 nucleotides are TGTGCCAACAGCCCCGGGACCTCTTCCTACAATGAACAGTTCTTC. Translation: CANSPGTSSYNEQFF.

A word on this clonotype: The CDR3 does not end in the conserved phenylalanine or tryptophan, so this is likely a read error. The V call is TRBV28, the J call TRBJ2-7; D is possibly TRBD2 (6 bases). The germline CDR1 and CDR2 sequences are MDHEN and SYDVKM. V lost 2 bases to trimming and J lost 5 bases, with 13 bases between them. CDR3 length: 14 amino acids. This CDR3 reads CASSLGVGLDEQYL. CDR3 sequence (DNA): TGTGCCAGCAGTTTAGGAGTGGGACTTGACGAGCAGTACCTC.